The T cell receptor beta chain described here comes from a study of T cell repertoires in urothelial bladder cancer. The overall study: A few lesions each were cT0, cTa, cT1, and cT2 or greater.

TCRdb's table, derived via immunoSEQ multiplex PCR, lists solely in-frame clones and lacks some. The sample consists of 2,000 to 2,500 clones, about 71% of them appearing once. Trimming stripped 6 bases from V and 4 bases from J, with 26 bases between. The CDR3 is 18 residues long. Germline values: CDR1 LNHDA, CDR2 SQIVND (reference sequence). The sample holds a few counts of this clone. The target antigen is unknown. Study-wide findings and caveats: Benign specimens held more T cells than urothelial carcinoma specimens. One T-cell clone reached up to roughly 15% of carcinoma infiltrating lymphocytes. Carcinoma specimens had median approximately 2.1% tumor infiltrating lymphocytes, benign 9% to 15%.

The J gene is TRBJ2-3, the V gene TRBV19, with no clear D. Sequencing was carried out using bladder tissue. The TCR comes from a human donor with a benign inflammatory bladder lesion. The CDR3 DNA sequence: TGTGCCAGTAGCCGAAACCGCTTCGGAGAGAATGGGGCAGATACGCAGTATTTT. Encoded protein: CASSRNRFGENGADTQYF.